The clone carrying this T cell receptor (beta chain) has only a few counts. Antigen: not known. TCRdb re-analysed the PCR reads in MiXCR, keeping a single row per CDR3 protein. The sample has approximately 550,000 distinct CDR3 sequences; 20% to 25% are singletons. Sorting captured naive CD8 T cells as CD8+CD4-CCR7+CD45RA+. These data originate in a study of molecular identifiers for immune sequencing clone quantification. Overall study results and limits: Clones exceeding 20 RNA copies carried over 97% of effector molecules but under 1% of naive-cell molecules.

The receptor was derived from a human donor in good health. Some libraries in this study had Jurkat cell RNA spiked in. Input material: naive CD8+ T cells from blood, with Jurkat cell RNA spiked in. Subset denoted: FACS-sorted CD8+CD4-CCR7+CD45RA+ naive T cells.

The CDR3 here is CASSSTPIPGPKNIQYF. DNA of the CDR3: TGTGCCAGCAGCTCAACCCCCATCCCGGGGCCAAAAAACATTCAGTACTTC. The chain couples TRBV7-6 to TRBJ2-4; D is perhaps TRBD1 or TRBD2 (5 bases each). CDR3 length equals 17 residues. Deletions cut 4 bases from V and 4 bases from J, with 20 bases between. Germline lookup yields CDR1 SGHVS and CDR2 FNYEAQ.